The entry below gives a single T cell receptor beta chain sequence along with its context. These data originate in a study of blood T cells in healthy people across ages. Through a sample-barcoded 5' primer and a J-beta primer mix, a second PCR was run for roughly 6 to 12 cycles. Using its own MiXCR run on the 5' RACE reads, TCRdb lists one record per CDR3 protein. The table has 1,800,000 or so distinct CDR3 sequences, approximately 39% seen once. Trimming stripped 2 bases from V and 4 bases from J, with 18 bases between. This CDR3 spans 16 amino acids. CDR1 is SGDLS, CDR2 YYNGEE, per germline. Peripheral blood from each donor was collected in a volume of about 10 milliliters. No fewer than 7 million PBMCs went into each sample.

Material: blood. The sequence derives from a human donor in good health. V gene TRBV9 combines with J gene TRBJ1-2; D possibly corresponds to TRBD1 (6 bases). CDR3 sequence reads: CASSVDLEGDLYGYTF. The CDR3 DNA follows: TGTGCCAGCAGCGTTGACCTAGAGGGGGATCTCTATGGCTACACCTTC.